This entry concerns a single TCR beta chain. Its specificity is unknown. Donors likely had unrecorded immune exposures despite being nominally healthy when sampled. The length of the CDR3 is 15 residues. In germline, CDR1 is MGHRA, CDR2 YSYEKL. The ends lost 0 bases at V and 4 bases at J; junction bases unmatched: 5. The record originates from a study of cytomegalovirus exposure and HLA in healthy donors. Study-level background: Previous work identified roughly 120 million unique TCR beta sequences from around 180 million T cells.

The PCR contained 60 Vbeta and 13 Jbeta primers. Assay: immunoSEQ multiplex PCR; the TCRdb copy retains only in-frame clones and omits some. The data contain some 100,000 clones, approximately 76% of them singletons. Findings of the study overall: TCR beta V- and J-gene trimming was later associated with a missense DCLRE1C variant. Cytomegalovirus association was assigned to approximately 160 TCR beta chains.

The sequence derives from a woman in her forties or fifties in good health and CMV-seropositive. The sequenced sample was PBMCs. The rearrangement uses TRBV4-1 and TRBJ2-7, with TRBD2 identical over 8 bases. CDR3 amino acids: CASSQDWASGYEQYF. The CDR3 DNA reads as TGCGCCAGCAGCCAAGATTGGGCTAGCGGGTACGAGCAGTACTTC.